The T cell receptor (beta chain) described here comes from a study of siplizumab effects on memory and regulatory T cells. The repertoire was sequenced with immunoSEQ multiplex PCR; TCRdb's copy has only in-frame clones and lacks some. The repertoire holds about 100,000 clones, around 90% seen once, with 12% in the top ten. The length of the CDR3 is 15 residues. The V end lost 4 bases, the J end lost 2 bases, and 16 bases lay between the germline ends. The germline gives CDR1 GTSNPN, CDR2 SVGIG (reference sequence). Remarks on this clone: Its antigen is undetermined.

Whole-study findings and limits: Whether proliferating Tregs in siplizumab cultures suppress was not functionally confirmed.

The sample comprised non-Treg CD4+ T cells sorted from blood. The chain couples TRBV30 to TRBJ2-3; the D call may be TRBD1 or TRBD2 (5 bases each). This clonotype originated in a human donor in good health. CDR3 amino acids: CAWTLGAGPTDTQYF. CDR3 DNA: TGTGCCTGGACCCTCGGGGCGGGCCCCACAGATACGCAGTATTTT.